This passage covers 18 T cell receptor beta chains from one sample sequenced in a study of CD8 T cells in Susac syndrome. Reverse transcription used about 0.45 to 1 ug RNA and random hexamers. TCRdb redid the calling of the immunoSEQ multiplex PCR reads with MiXCR, one entry per CDR3 protein. The repertoire holds about 130,000 distinct CDR3 sequences, with around 94% as singletons. The sample taken for sequencing was CD4+ T cells from PBMCs. The receptors here all came from a human donor with multiple sclerosis.

The rearrangement joins TRBV12-3 or TRBV12-4 to TRBJ1-1; 7 bases align to TRBD1. This CDR3 is built from 11 residues. The J segment lost 8 bases and the V segment lost 7 bases, leaving 4 bases of the junction unmatched. In DNA form, the CDR3 reads TGTGCCAGCATTCTGACAGGGGAAGCTTTCTTT. Translation: CASILTGEAFF.

The rearrangement uses TRBV3-1 and TRBJ1-2; 8 bases agree with TRBD1. From germline, CDR1 is LGHDT and CDR2 YNNKEL (reference sequence). V was pared by 0 bases and J by 8 bases, with 8 bases of the junction left unmatched. The CDR3 has 15 residues. In DNA, the CDR3 is TGTGCCAGCAGCCAAGATCAAACAGGGGGAAGGGGCTACACCTTC. This translates into CASSQDQTGGRGYTF.

V and J are TRBV30 and TRBJ2-1, with D perhaps TRBD2 (5 bases). V shed 6 bases and J shed 5 bases, with 14 bases lying between them. CDR1 GTSNPN and CDR2 SVGIG come from the germline V gene (reference sequence). This CDR3 region has 13 residues. The CDR3 loop is CACGSGRDNEQFF. CDR3 DNA sequence: TGTGCCTGTGGGAGTGGAAGGGACAATGAGCAGTTCTTC.

The chain has TRBV20-1 and TRBJ1-3, with D hard to call. The CDR3 extends over 14 amino acids. CDR1 DFQATT and CDR2 SNEGSKA come from the germline V gene (reference sequence). With 3 bases removed from V and 3 bases from J, the gap between germline ends came to 12 bases. The CDR3 is CSASGPEGGNTIYF. CDR3 coding DNA: TGCAGTGCTAGTGGTCCCGAGGGTGGAAACACCATATATTTT.

The genes are TRBV29-1 and TRBJ2-7; the D gene is possibly TRBD1 (7 bases). With 6 bases removed from V and 7 bases from J, the gap between germline ends came to 19 bases. This CDR3 region has 13 residues. From germline, CDR1 is SQVTM and CDR2 ANQGSEA. The CDR3 bases are TGCAGCGTGGGTAAGACAGGGACTGATGAGCAGTACTTC. Its translation is CSVGKTGTDEQYF.

The CDR3 region has the DNA TGCGCCAGCAGCTTCAGTAGAATCGGGAGGAACACTGAAGCTTTCTTT. This sequence encodes CASSFSRIGRNTEAFF. The chain couples TRBV5-1 to TRBJ1-1; no reliable D call. V was pared by 2 bases and J by 1 base, with 15 bases between. CDR1 and CDR2 from the germline V gene are SGHRS and YFSETQ. The length of the CDR3 is 16 residues.

This chain links TRBV18 with TRBJ2-6; D is unclear. V was shortened by 3 bases and J by 5 bases, with 5 bases between the two germline ends. The germline gives CDR1 KGHSH, CDR2 LQKENI. The length of the CDR3 is 13 residues. The CDR3 spells CASSPTWANVLTF. The CDR3 coding sequence is TGTGCCAGCTCACCGACCTGGGCCAACGTCCTGACTTTC. Variable domain in full (rest from reference TRBV18 and TRBJ2-6): NAGVMQNPRHLVRRRGQEARLRCSPMKGHSHVYWYRQLPEEGLKFMVYLQKENIIDESGMPKERFSAEFPKEGPSILRIQQVVRGDSAAYFCASSPTWANVLTFGAGSRLTVL.

CDR3 DNA: TGCGCCAGCAGCTCGGAATTACAGGAATCAACGGATGAGCAGTTCTTC. The encoded protein is CASSSELQESTDEQFF. J is TRBJ2-1 and V is TRBV5-1; D may be TRBD1 (5 bases). The V gene's germline CDR1 is SGHRS and CDR2 YFSETQ. The CDR3 is made up of 16 amino acids. V lost 3 bases and J lost 8, with 21 bases in between.

This chain joins TRBV5-4 and TRBJ2-3; 7 bases agree with TRBD2. CDR1 and CDR2 from the germline V gene are SGHNT and YYREEE (reference sequence). The CDR3 has 16 residues. V was pared by 3 bases and J by 2 bases, with 9 bases of the junction left unmatched. The CDR3 DNA reads TGTGCCAGCAGCTCCCCAGCGGGAAGGCTCACAGATACGCAGTATTTT. It codes for CASSSPAGRLTDTQYF. Filled out from reference TRBV5-4 and TRBJ2-3, the complete variable domain reads ETGVTQSPTHLIKTRGQQVTLRCSSQSGHNTVSWYQQALGQGPQFIFQYYREEENGRGNFPPRFSGLQFPNYSSELNVNALELDDSALYLCASSSPAGRLTDTQYFGPGTRLTVL.

This chain connects TRBV3-1 to TRBJ1-1, with a possible D match to TRBD1 (5 bases). Germline lookup yields CDR1 LGHDT and CDR2 YNNKEL (reference sequence). V was trimmed by 0 bases and J by 3 bases, leaving 11 bases between them. CDR3 length equals 15 residues. CDR3: CASSQDFRDYTEAFF. The DNA for the CDR3 is TGTGCCAGCAGCCAAGATTTCAGGGATTACACTGAAGCTTTCTTT.

Concerning this clonotype: Its ends do not fully match the called genes, so a read error is possible. This CDR3 is CSPGLAGVQETQHF. CDR3 sequence (DNA): TGCAGTCCGGGACTAGCGGGAGTTCAAGAGACCCAGCACTTC. The chain couples TRBV20-1 to TRBJ2-5; 14 bases map to TRBD2. CDR3 length: 14 amino acids. Germline V gene sequence: CDR1 DFQATT, CDR2 SNEGSKA (reference sequence).

The chain carries TRBV30 and TRBJ1-1; TRBD1 is a possible D gene (6 bases). Germline V gene lookup returns CDR1 GTSNPN and CDR2 SVGIG (reference sequence). V shed 0 bases and J shed 5 bases, with 13 bases lying between them. The CDR3 runs 14 residues. The CDR3 coding sequence is TGTGCCTGGAGTGTGGGACAAGGTGAAACTGAAGCTTTCTTT. Amino acid sequence: CAWSVGQGETEAFF.

The table lists this clonotype with a count of one. V is TRBV18 and J is TRBJ1-1, with 7 bases lining up with TRBD1. CDR1 is KGHSH, CDR2 LQKENI, per germline. The CDR3 runs to 17 residues. V shed 4 bases, J shed 2 bases, and the junction held 13 bases outside the gene matches. In DNA, the CDR3 is TGTGCCAGCTCACGAGGGGGCAGGAGCATAGGAAACACTGAAGCTTTCTTT. Its protein product is CASSRGGRSIGNTEAFF.

The chain is built from TRBV6-1 and TRBJ2-3, with a weak D call TRBD1 (5 bases). This CDR3 contains 14 residues. V was pared by 4 bases and J by 5 bases, with 13 bases between. Germline lookup yields CDR1 MNHNS and CDR2 SASEGT. CDR3: CASSGAGSGDTQYF. CDR3 bases: TGTGCCAGCAGTGGGGCAGGGTCGGGAGATACGCAGTATTTT.

V usage is TRBV7-9 and J usage is TRBJ1-1; perhaps TRBD1 as D (6 bases). Germline V CDR1 and CDR2: SEHNR, FQNEAQ (reference sequence). The CDR3 covers 16 residues. V lost 1 base and J 3 bases, leaving 15 bases between the germline ends. The CDR3 DNA is TGTGCCAGCAGCTTAGATAGGGGGGGCCGAGACACTGAAGCTTTCTTT. Translating gives CASSLDRGGRDTEAFF.

The chain is built from TRBV30 and TRBJ2-1; 7 nucleotides align to TRBD2. Germline lookup yields CDR1 GTSNPN and CDR2 SVGIG (reference sequence). Trimming at V came to 1 base and at J to 9 bases, leaving 6 bases not matched to a gene. This CDR3 has 13 residues. The CDR3 bases are TGTGCCTGGAGTGGATCGGGGGGTGGTGAGCAGTTCTTC. Amino acids: CAWSGSGGGEQFF.

The rearrangement links TRBV3-1 to TRBJ1-1; D gene unclear. CDR3 length: 14 amino acids. Trimming stripped 1 base from V and 0 bases from J, with 6 bases between. Germline V CDR1 and CDR2: LGHDT, YNNKEL (reference sequence). The CDR3: CASSQATLNTEAFF. The CDR3 region has the DNA TGTGCCAGCAGCCAAGCGACCCTGAACACTGAAGCTTTCTTT.

The chain has TRBV9 and TRBJ1-3; D unresolved. V shed 1 base and J shed 2 bases, with 13 bases lying between them. Germline V gene data show CDR1 as SGDLS and CDR2 as YYNGEE. The CDR3 totals 16 residues. The CDR3 protein is CASSVSRASPGNTIYF. For the CDR3, the DNA is TGTGCCAGCAGCGTATCCCGAGCCAGCCCTGGAAACACCATATATTTT.